A selection of T cell receptor beta chains follows, all from one sample in a study of CD8+CD57+ T cells in acquired aplastic anemia. A single record per CDR3 protein comes from TCRdb applying MiXCR to the reads. This sample has 65,000 or so distinct CDR3 sequences, with less than 65% found just once. Sequencing was performed on sorted CD4+, CD8+, or CD8+CD57+ T cells (not recorded which) from PBMCs. The receptors originated from a human donor in good health, serving as a control. The CDR3 runs from the conserved cysteine through the conserved F or W. D genes are given only for firm matches. Not every row has a clone size; where given, it reads once, few, many or a size class.

once,TRBJ1-3,TRBV11-3,TRBD1,TGTGCCAGCAGCCCGGGACAGGGGCCTGGAAACACCATATATTTT,CASSPGQGPGNTIYF
many,TRBJ1-1,TRBV20-1,NA,TGCAGTGCTAGCGGGGGAACCACTGAAGCTTTCTTT,CSASGGTTEAFF
many,TRBJ2-7,TRBV11-3,NA,TGTGCCAGCAGCGCAAAGGGACCGTACTACGAGCAGTACTTC,CASSAKGPYYEQYF
NA,TRBJ2-7,TRBV2,TRBD2,TGTGCCAGCAGGAGGACTAGCGGGAGCACCTACGAGCAGTACTTC,CASRRTSGSTYEQYF
NA,TRBJ2-1,TRBV7-2,NA,TGTGCCAGCAGCTTAGCGTTGGGTGAGCAGTTCTTC,CASSLALGEQFF
many,TRBJ1-2,TRBV30,NA,TGTGCCTGGAGTGTATTCTCAGACGGCTATGGCTACACCTTC,CAWSVFSDGYGYTF
medium-sized,TRBJ1-5,TRBV19,TRBD1,TGTGCCAGTAGTCCCCGGGACAGGGCTCAGCATTTT,CASSPRDRAQHF
many,TRBJ2-7,TRBV5-8,TRBD2,TGTGCCAGCAGCTTGGGACTAGCGGGAGCAGGGGAGCAGTACTTC,CASSLGLAGAGEQYF
few,TRBJ1-6,TRBV25-1,NA,TGTGCCAGCAGTGAGGCCCGGGGGGATTCACCCCTCCACTTT,CASSEARGDSPLHF
many,TRBJ1-2,TRBV5-4,TRBD1,TGTGCCAGCAGCTTGGCAAAAGGCAGGGGGGCAGCTAACTATGGCTACACCTTC,CASSLAKGRGAANYGYTF
NA,TRBJ2-1,TRBV5-1,TRBD2,TGCGCCACCAGGACTAGCGGGAGTGGCAATGAGCAGTTCTTC,CATRTSGSGNEQFF
many,TRBJ2-3,TRBV30,NA,TGTGCCTGGAGTTTCCAGGGACGTACAGATACGCAGTATTTT,CAWSFQGRTDTQYF
NA,TRBJ1-5,TRBV20-1,NA,TGCAGTGCTAAACAGGGAAATAGCAATCAGCCCCAGCATTTT,CSAKQGNSNQPQHF
few,TRBJ1-6,TRBV15,TRBD1,TGTGCCACCAGCAGGGGACAGGCTAATTCACCCCTCCACTTT,CATSRGQANSPLHF
many,TRBJ1-2,TRBV30,NA,TGTGCCTGGAGTGTACCATACGCCAACTATGGCTACACCTTC,CAWSVPYANYGYTF
NA,TRBJ1-1,TRBV2,NA,TGTGCCAGCAGTGTTTTGGACTCTGGAAACACTGAAGCTTTCTTT,CASSVLDSGNTEAFF
once,TRBJ1-1,TRBV29-1,NA,TGCAGCGTGGCCCCGGGGAGTGTTAACACTGAAGCTTTCTTT,CSVAPGSVNTEAFF
NA,TRBJ1-3,TRBV7-6,NA,TGTGCCAGCAGTGAAGGTCAGGGAAACACCATATATTTT,CASSEGQGNTIYF
NA,TRBJ1-1,TRBV6-5,NA,TGTGCCAGCAGTTATAGGTCCAGCAGTACTGAAGCTTTCTTT,CASSYRSSSTEAFF
NA,TRBJ2-7,TRBV7-2,NA,TGTGCCAGTAGTATTCTAGGGGGCGAGCAGTACTTC,CASSILGGEQYF
once,TRBJ1-1,TRBV7-9,TRBD1,TGTGCCAGCAGACCCTGGACAGGGAACACTGAAGCTTTCTTT,CASRPWTGNTEAFF
many,TRBJ2-1,TRBV18,NA,TGTGCCAGCTCACCATGGAAGGGACTCAATGAGCAGTTCTTC,CASSPWKGLNEQFF
many,TRBJ1-6,TRBV6-1,NA,TGTGCCAGCAGTGAAAGACAGCGATCACCCCTCCACTTT,CASSERQRSPLHF
NA,TRBJ2-3,TRBV11-1,TRBD2,TGTGCCAGCAGCTCCGGGACTAGCAGCACAGATACGCAGTATTTT,CASSSGTSSTDTQYF
many,TRBJ2-2,TRBV19,NA,TGTGCCAGTAATCCTCCGGGATCCCGATACACCGGGGAGCTGTTTTTT,CASNPPGSRYTGELFF
NA,TRBJ2-7,TRBV10-1,TRBD2,TGCGCCAGCTCGAGCGGGGACTCCTACGAGCAGTACTTC,CASSSGDSYEQYF
NA,TRBJ2-5,TRBV6-1,TRBD2,TGTGCCAGCAGTGGGAGGACTAGCGGGGGGACCCAGTACTTC,CASSGRTSGGTQYF
NA,TRBJ2-5,TRBV25-1,NA,TGTGCCAGCGCTGGGACGTACCAAGAGACTCAGTACTTC,CASAGTYQETQYF
NA,TRBJ2-2,TRBV9,TRBD2,TGTGCCAGCGGCGTTCACACAGGGACTAGCGGCACCGGAGAGCTGTTTTTT,CASGVHTGTSGTGELFF
NA,TRBJ2-3,TRBV20-1,TRBD1,TGCAGTGCTGTCGGGGCAGGGGGCTTAACAGATACGCAGTATTTT,CSAVGAGGLTDTQYF
NA,TRBJ1-2,TRBV7-9,TRBD1,TGTACCAGCAGCCCGGGACAGGGCTATGGCTACACCTTC,CTSSPGQGYGYTF
NA,TRBJ2-6,TRBV29-1,TRBD1,TGCAGCGTTGAAACAGGGGATGGGGCCAACGTCCTGACTTTC,CSVETGDGANVLTF
NA,TRBJ1-1,TRBV15,NA,TGTGCCACCAGCAGAGATCTTGACCCGTTCGAAGCTTTCTTT,CATSRDLDPFEAFF
many,TRBJ1-3,TRBV3-1,NA,TGTGCCAGCAGCCAGGGACGGACCTCTGGAAACACCATATATTTT,CASSQGRTSGNTIYF
once,TRBJ2-2,TRBV7-6,NA,TGTGCCAGCAGCTTTACTACCGGTGGCGGGGAGCTGTTTTTT,CASSFTTGGGELFF
few,TRBJ1-1,TRBV24-1,NA,TGTGCCACCAGTGGTCAGGGGAGCACTGAAGCTTTCTTT,CATSGQGSTEAFF
NA,TRBJ2-1,TRBV10-3,NA,TGTGCCATCAGTGAGTGGAGCAATGAGCAGTTCTTC,CAISEWSNEQFF
NA,TRBJ2-1,TRBV24-1,TRBD2,TGTGCCAGCAGCCCGAGCGGGAGGGATGAGCAGTTCTTC,CASSPSGRDEQFF
NA,TRBJ2-1,TRBV19,NA,TGTGCCAGTAGCACAGCTCCTGCCTCCTACAATGAGCAGTTCTTC,CASSTAPASYNEQFF
NA,TRBJ2-7,TRBV10-3,TRBD1,TGTGCCATCGGGACAGGGAGCTCCTACGAGCAGTACTTC,CAIGTGSSYEQYF
many,TRBJ1-1,TRBV4-1,NA,TGCGCCAGCAGCCGCTTGGGCCGGGACACTGAAGCTTTCTTT,CASSRLGRDTEAFF
NA,TRBJ2-7,TRBV2,TRBD2,TGTGCCAGCAGTGAAGAACGGACTAGCAGGTACTTC,CASSEERTSRYF